Shown below are 18 T cell receptor beta chains from a single sample sequenced in a study of cytomegalovirus exposure and HLA in healthy donors. A multiplex PCR was run with 60 Vbeta primers and 13 Jbeta primers. Repertoires were generated with immunoSEQ multiplex PCR, while TCRdb's copy carries only in-frame clones and drops some. Among 100,000 or so clones listed, 70% to 85% were seen once. Sequencing was performed on PBMCs. Source of these receptors: a human donor in good health.

The rearrangement links TRBV6-1 to TRBJ1-4; maybe TRBD1 (5 bases). The CDR3 is 15 residues long. From germline, CDR1 is MNHNS and CDR2 SASEGT. Trimming shortened V by 5 bases and J by 8 bases, and 18 bases separated the two germline ends. CDR3 coding DNA: TGTGCCAGCAGTAAGGGGTGGGGATTGGACGAAAAACTGTTTTTT. It encodes CASSKGWGLDEKLFF.

The chain uses TRBV19 and TRBJ2-3; a possible D gene is TRBD2 (5 bases). V was trimmed by 5 bases and J by 4 bases, leaving 16 bases between them. Germline loops: CDR1 LNHDA, CDR2 SQIVND (reference sequence). CDR3 length: 15 residues. CDR3 bases: TGTGCCAGTAGTGCCCGGCCCCTAGCCGCAGATACGCAGTATTTT. Protein sequence: CASSARPLAADTQYF.

The gene calls are TRBV6-5 and TRBJ1-1; 9 bases map to TRBD1. J lost 11 bases, V lost 5 bases, and 12 bases had no gene match. Looked up from germline, CDR1 is MNHEY and CDR2 is SVGAGI. This CDR3 is built from 14 residues. The CDR3 loop reads CASSAGTGYPWAFF. In DNA, the CDR3 is TGTGCCAGCAGTGCCGGGACAGGGTACCCATGGGCTTTCTTT.

The chain has TRBV5-1 and TRBJ2-3; perhaps TRBD2 as D (5 bases). CDR1 is SGHRS and CDR2 is YFSETQ in the germline V gene. The CDR3 has 13 amino acids. V was shortened by 5 bases and J by 4 bases, with 11 bases between the two germline ends. The CDR3: CASRGGFPDTQYF. Here the CDR3 DNA reads TGCGCCAGCAGAGGCGGGTTCCCAGATACGCAGTATTTT.

V is TRBV7-6 and J is TRBJ2-5; tentatively, D is TRBD1 (5 bases). The tail of the sequence fits TRBJ2-7 better, so the J call may be wrong. CDR1 is SGHVS, CDR2 FNYEAQ, per germline. The CDR3 has 13 amino acids. Here the CDR3 reads CASSLAPQGEQYF. The DNA for the CDR3 is TGTGCCAGCAGCTTAGCGCCCCAGGGCGAGCAGTACTTC.

The chain uses TRBV4-1 and TRBJ1-1; TRBD1 aligns across 10 bases. J gave up 11 bases and V 4 bases, and 13 bases lay outside the gene matches. Germline CDR1 reads MGHRA; CDR2 reads YSYEKL. This CDR3 is built from 15 residues. The CDR3 region is CASSPGQGTLTAAFF. The CDR3 DNA follows: TGCGCCAGCAGCCCGGGACAGGGGACGCTGACAGCGGCTTTCTTT.

This clone was observed once. V and J are TRBV28 and TRBJ1-4; TRBD1 matches at 7 bases. V dropped 4 bases and J dropped 7; count of bases not matched to a gene: 12. Germline assignment: CDR1 MDHEN and CDR2 SYDVKM. The CDR3 consists of 16 residues. The CDR3 loop is CASSSRQGVGGEKLFF. CDR3 in DNA: TGTGCCAGCAGTTCTCGACAGGGAGTGGGCGGTGAAAAACTGTTTTTT.

This clone appeared once. The chain employs TRBV7-9 and TRBJ2-1, with 7 positions matching TRBD2. Germline V CDR1 and CDR2: SEHNR, FQNEAQ (reference sequence). The J segment lost 0 bases and the V segment lost 5 bases, leaving 13 bases of the junction unmatched. The CDR3 totals 18 residues. The CDR3 nucleotides are TGTGCCAGCAGCCTCGTCATGGGACTATTATCCTCCTACAATGAGCAGTTCTTC. It encodes CASSLVMGLLSSYNEQFF.

The V and J genes are TRBV19 and TRBJ2-7, with a possible D match to TRBD2 (6 bases). The CDR3 consists of 13 residues. Germline V gene sequence: CDR1 LNHDA, CDR2 SQIVND (reference sequence). Deletions cut 1 base from V and 4 bases from J, with 8 bases between. The chain's CDR3 is CASSIGEAYEQYF. Written as DNA, the CDR3 is TGTGCCAGTAGTATAGGGGAGGCTTACGAGCAGTACTTC.

The V and J genes are TRBV6-5 and TRBJ1-1, with 10 bases aligning to TRBD1. The CDR3 is 15 amino acids. Germline-derived CDR1 and CDR2 are MNHEY and SVGAGI. The junction had 11 bases not matched to a gene; V was cut back by 5 bases and J by 8 bases. Here the CDR3 DNA reads TGTGCCAGCAGTACCGTAAGGGACAGGGGTCCCGAAGCTTTCTTT. Protein sequence: CASSTVRDRGPEAFF.

The V gene is TRBV7-9, the J gene TRBJ1-6, with TRBD1 identical over 8 bases. The V segment lost 2 bases and the J segment 9 bases; nucleotides outside the gene matches: 6. The CDR3 consists of 15 residues. Germline CDR1 reads SEHNR; CDR2 reads FQNEAQ (reference sequence). CDR3 residues: CASSLRTGTASPLHF. CDR3 in DNA: TGTGCCAGCAGCTTAAGGACAGGGACGGCTTCACCCCTCCACTTT. Supplemented by reference TRBV7-9 and TRBJ1-6, the full variable domain reads DTGVSQNPRHKITKRGQNVTFRCDPISEHNRLYWYRQTLGQGPEFLTYFQNEAQLEKSRLLSDRFSAERPKGSFSTLEIQRTEQGDSAMYLCASSLRTGTASPLHFGNGTRLTVT.

This clone was recorded once. This chain connects TRBV4-1 to TRBJ2-7; weak D call: TRBD1 (6 bases). The germline CDR1 and CDR2 sequences are MGHRA and YSYEKL. CDR3 length: 15 residues. Trimming cost V 1 base and J 9 bases, with 19 bases left between them. CDR3 sequence: CASSQVGAQAGGQYF. As DNA, the CDR3 is TGCGCCAGCAGCCAAGTGGGGGCCCAGGCTGGTGGGCAGTACTTC.

The V and J genes are TRBV7-9 and TRBJ1-5; no reliable D call. The CDR3 spans 16 residues. CDR1 SEHNR and CDR2 FQNEAQ come from the germline V gene (reference sequence). Deletions cut 3 bases from V and 4 bases from J, with 16 bases between. CDR3 amino acids: CASSLEVLGRNQPQHF. The CDR3 bases are TGTGCCAGCAGCTTGGAAGTGTTGGGGAGGAATCAGCCCCAGCATTTT.

This chain's CDR3 is CASIADRSSYNEQFF. CDR3 bases: TGTGCCAGCATAGCCGACAGGAGCTCCTACAATGAGCAGTTCTTC. The genes are TRBV27 and TRBJ2-1; possibly TRBD1 for D (6 bases). V was trimmed by 7 bases and J by 0 bases, leaving 13 bases between them. Germline loops: CDR1 MNHEY, CDR2 SMNVEV (reference sequence). The CDR3 is made up of 15 amino acids.

The chain carries TRBV10-3 and TRBJ1-2; 10 nucleotides line up with TRBD1. Germline loops: CDR1 ENHRY, CDR2 SYGVKD. The CDR3 length is 18 residues. Trimming cost V 4 bases and J 4 bases; bases outside gene matches: 15. DNA of the CDR3: TGTGCCATCAGTGCCCAGCCCCCGGGGACAGGGGTGGGCTATGGCTACACCTTC. Its translation: CAISAQPPGTGVGYGYTF.

V usage is TRBV4-2 and J usage is TRBJ2-3, with D uncertain. CDR1 is LGHNA and CDR2 is YNFKEQ in the germline V gene. Trimming shortened V by 0 bases and J by 7 bases, and 8 bases separated the two germline ends. The CDR3 length is 13 residues. CDR3 nucleotide sequence: TGTGCCAGCAGCCAAGAAGTCGCGCATACGCAGTATTTT. Amino acid sequence: CASSQEVAHTQYF.

The chain links TRBV7-9 to TRBJ2-7, with 7 bases aligning to TRBD1. CDR3 size: 16 residues. The germline V gene has CDR1 SEHNR and CDR2 FQNEAQ (reference sequence). The ends lost 2 bases at V and 2 bases at J; junction bases unmatched: 9. The CDR3 region is CASSLSSTGSPYEQYF. The DNA for the CDR3 is TGTGCCAGCAGCTTAAGTTCGACAGGGAGCCCCTACGAGCAGTACTTC.

This clone was seen only once. The V gene is TRBV7-9, the J gene TRBJ2-7, with TRBD1 identical over 8 bases. The CDR3 is 18 residues long. The germline V gene encodes CDR1 SEHNR and CDR2 FQNEAQ (reference sequence). Trimming at V came to 5 bases and at J to 0 bases, leaving 15 bases not matched to a gene. The CDR3 is CASSQKASTGDSSYEQYF. The DNA for the CDR3 is TGTGCCAGCAGCCAAAAGGCCTCGACAGGGGACAGCTCCTACGAGCAGTACTTC.